The rows below give T cell receptor beta chains drawn from one sample of a study of early T cells in non-severe SARS-CoV-2 infection. TCRdb recomputed calls from the 5' RACE reads with MiXCR, one row per CDR3 protein. The sample lists about 130,000 distinct CDR3 sequences, around 14% occurring once. Sequenced input: whole blood. All receptors derive from an adult who was a healthcare worker with PCR-confirmed SARS-CoV-2 infection or an uninfected control (not recorded which). Both conserved end residues are part of each CDR3. The D gene is left open where the match is weak. Size is stated for part of the rows, as once, few or many counts, or as a class when the clone is expanded.

V	J	size	D	CDR3	DNA
TRBV5-1	TRBJ1-5	few	NA	CASSRAPGSNQPQHF	TGCGCCAGCAGCCGCGCGCCAGGTAGCAATCAGCCCCAGCATTTT
TRBV20-1	TRBJ2-7	few	NA	CSATRDNEQYF	TGCAGTGCTACCAGGGATAACGAGCAGTACTTC
TRBV20-1	TRBJ1-2	few	NA	CSAREISGRTQRNYGYTF	TGCAGTGCTAGAGAGATATCGGGCCGTACACAAAGGAACTATGGCTACACCTTC
TRBV7-6	TRBJ2-3	NA	NA	CASSSSRIVGGTQYF	TGTGCCAGCAGCTCGTCGAGAATCGTGGGTGGTACGCAGTATTTT
TRBV7-9	TRBJ1-2	NA	NA	CASSYGSGVDYGYTF	TGTGCCAGCAGCTACGGGTCAGGGGTTGACTATGGCTACACCTTC
TRBV4-1	TRBJ1-3	NA	NA	CASSLHRVRNTIYF	TGCGCCAGCAGCCTCCACAGGGTCAGAAACACCATATATTTT
TRBV5-4	TRBJ2-2	NA	NA	CASSSYPGELFF	TGTGCCAGCAGCTCCTACCCCGGGGAGCTGTTTTTT
TRBV30	TRBJ2-1	NA	TRBD1	CAWSVGTGVRNEQFF	TGTGCCTGGAGTGTAGGGACAGGGGTGAGGAATGAGCAGTTCTTC
TRBV2	TRBJ2-2	NA	NA	CASRVAVGELFF	TGTGCCAGCAGGGTAGCTGTCGGGGAGCTGTTTTTT
TRBV12-3/TRBV12-4	TRBJ1-3	few	NA	CASSTRDTIYF	TGTGCCAGCAGTACTAGAGACACCATATATTTT
TRBV12-3/TRBV12-4	TRBJ2-2	NA	NA	CATRLQDYTGELFF	TGTGCCACTAGATTGCAGGACTACACCGGGGAGCTGTTTTTT
TRBV18	TRBJ1-1	few	TRBD1	CASADRGEAFF	TGTGCCAGCGCCGACAGGGGCGAAGCTTTCTTT
TRBV29-1	TRBJ1-1	few	NA	CSVGQKNTEAFF	TGCAGCGTTGGACAGAAGAACACTGAAGCTTTCTTT
TRBV12-3/TRBV12-4	TRBJ1-1	NA	NA	CASSLRTEAFF	TGTGCCAGCAGTTTAAGGACTGAAGCTTTCTTT
TRBV5-1	TRBJ2-3	NA	NA	CASSFGDPTDTQYF	TGCGCCAGCAGCTTCGGGGACCCCACAGATACGCAGTATTTT
TRBV9	TRBJ2-1	NA	NA	CASSVGGGVEQFF	TGTGCCAGCAGCGTAGGGGGTGGGGTAGAGCAGTTCTTC